These T cell receptor beta chains were read from a single sample in a study of T cells in Graves' hyperthyroidism and ophthalmopathy. MiXCR, applied by TCRdb to the multiplex PCR reads, yields one record per CDR3 protein. Among 190,000 or so distinct CDR3 sequences, roughly 18% were seen once, and the ten largest hold over 35%. The sequencing input was blood. The source of these receptors is a man aged 40-50 years with Graves' hyperthyroidism. Both conserved end residues are part of each CDR3. Each record gives: J gene, D gene, clone size, V gene, CDR3 DNA, CDR3 protein. D genes are given only for firm matches. Only part of the rows carry a size: once, few, many, or a class if the clone is expanded.

>TRBJ2-7|NA|many|TRBV20-1
TGCAGTGCTAGCCCTCGCCTGGGGGGAAACGAGCAGTACTTC
CSASPRLGGNEQYF
>TRBJ2-7|TRBD2|many|TRBV7-9
TGTGCCAGCAGCTATTGGACTAGCGGGTACTACGAGCAGTACTTC
CASSYWTSGYYEQYF
>TRBJ1-4|TRBD1|NA|TRBV20-1
TGCAGTGCGGGACAGGCCAGGGGAAATGAAAAACTGTTTTTT
CSAGQARGNEKLFF
>TRBJ2-3|TRBD1|many|TRBV27
TGTGCCAGCAGTTCCGAACGTCTCCGGGACAGGGTACGACATACGCAGTATTTT
CASSSERLRDRVRHTQYF
>TRBJ2-7|NA|many|TRBV10-3
TGTGCCATCAGTGAGTCATCGGGACCCTCCTACGAGCAGTACTTC
CAISESSGPSYEQYF
>TRBJ2-1|TRBD2|NA|TRBV20-1
TGCAGTGCTAGAGACCGACTAGCGGGGGTCGGTGTGCAGTTCTTC
CSARDRLAGVGVQFF
>TRBJ2-1|NA|many|TRBV7-2
TGTGCCAGCAGCTTCAAACCAGGTCCTTACAATGAGCAGTTCTTC
CASSFKPGPYNEQFF
>TRBJ2-7|TRBD1|NA|TRBV15
TGTGCCACCAGCAGCGGCAGGGGGCAGGAAGAGCAGTACTTC
CATSSGRGQEEQYF
>TRBJ2-3|NA|NA|TRBV7-3
TGTGCCAGCAGCTTCGGAGGGGGGGCAGATACGCAGTATTTT
CASSFGGGADTQYF
>TRBJ1-2|NA|many|TRBV2
TGTGCCAGCAGTGATTCTAATGGCTACACCTTC
CASSDSNGYTF
>TRBJ1-1|TRBD1|NA|TRBV5-6
TGTGCCAGCAGCGCGGACGGACAGGGGATTTTCACTGAAGCTTTCTTT
CASSADGQGIFTEAFF
>TRBJ2-3|NA|few|TRBV4-3
TGCGCCAGCAGCCAAGCTCAAAGCACAGATACGCAGTATTTT
CASSQAQSTDTQYF
>TRBJ2-1|TRBD2|many|TRBV20-1
TGCAGTGCTACTAGCGGGGCGAGCTCCTACAATGAGCAGTTCTTC
CSATSGASSYNEQFF
>TRBJ2-7|NA|many|TRBV7-2
TGTGCCAGCAGCCCCCAGCTTGATTCCTACGAGCAGTACTTC
CASSPQLDSYEQYF
>TRBJ1-1|TRBD1|many|TRBV30
TGTGCCTGGAGGACATGGCAGGGGGGGACTGAAGCTTTCTTT
CAWRTWQGGTEAFF
>TRBJ2-3|TRBD2|many|TRBV7-9
TGTGCCAGCAGCCTCGGGACTAGCGGGCCCACAGATACGCAGTATTTT
CASSLGTSGPTDTQYF
>TRBJ1-2|NA|NA|TRBV6-2/TRBV6-3
TGTGCCAGCAGTTATGGGGAGTCTTACTATGGCTACACCTTC
CASSYGESYYGYTF
>TRBJ2-2|NA|few|TRBV27
TGTGCCAGAAAGACAGCGAACACCGGGGAGCTGTTTTTT
CARKTANTGELFF
>TRBJ2-1|NA|many|TRBV6-5
TGTGCCAGCAGTTACTCGATCGCCTTACAGGGCAATGAGCAGTTCTTC
CASSYSIALQGNEQFF
>TRBJ2-6|NA|many|TRBV5-1
TGCGCCAGCAGCAACGGAAACTCTGGGGCCAACGTCCTGACTTTC
CASSNGNSGANVLTF
>TRBJ1-5|NA|many|TRBV28
TGTGCCAGCAGTGATCAGCCCCAGCATTTT
CASSDQPQHF
>TRBJ2-2|NA|NA|TRBV6-8
TGTGCCACCGAGGGGGGGGGAAGCACCGGGGAGCTGTTTTTT
CATEGGGSTGELFF
>TRBJ2-1|TRBD2|NA|TRBV11-2
TGTGCCAGCAGCTTTGGTCGGGGGGGGGTCAATGAGCAGTTCTTC
CASSFGRGGVNEQFF
>TRBJ1-2|NA|NA|TRBV7-2
TGTGCCAGCAGCCCAGGGGCGGAAGGGCTTGGCTACACCTTC
CASSPGAEGLGYTF
>TRBJ1-2|TRBD1|many|TRBV27
TGTGCCAGCAGTTCCCACTCGGACAGGGGCGGAGGCTACACCTTC
CASSSHSDRGGGYTF
>TRBJ2-3|NA|NA|TRBV7-3
TGTGCCAGCAGCTCACACTTAGGCACAGATACGCAGTATTTT
CASSSHLGTDTQYF
>TRBJ1-4|TRBD1|many|TRBV7-9
TGTGCCAGCAGCTTGGGACAGGATTCTGGAGAAAAACTGTTTTTT
CASSLGQDSGEKLFF
>TRBJ1-2|NA|many|TRBV28
TGTGCCAGCAGCTGGGTAGTGGGATTTTATGGCTACACCTTC
CASSWVVGFYGYTF
>TRBJ1-5|NA|NA|TRBV2
TGTGCCAGCAGTGTGGCGGGAAGCAATCAGCCCCAGCATTTT
CASSVAGSNQPQHF
>TRBJ2-3|TRBD2|NA|TRBV7-2
TGTGCCAGCAGCCCCGGGGGGGGAGGCACAGATACGCAGTATTTT
CASSPGGGGTDTQYF
>TRBJ2-5|TRBD1|few|TRBV6-2/TRBV6-3
TGTGCCAGCAGCGGGACAGGGCCTCAAGAGACCCAGTACTTC
CASSGTGPQETQYF
>TRBJ2-7|NA|many|TRBV19
TGTGCCAGTAGTTTCGGGACAAGCTACGAGCAGTACTTC
CASSFGTSYEQYF
>TRBJ1-6|NA|many|TRBV20-1
TGCAGTGCTAGAGATAATCCAGGGATTAATTCACCCCTCCACTTT
CSARDNPGINSPLHF
>TRBJ1-4|NA|few|TRBV7-9
TGTGCCAGCAGCTTACTTACAGAGGCTAATGAAAAACTGTTTTTT
CASSLLTEANEKLFF
>TRBJ2-7|NA|NA|TRBV24-1
TGTGCCACCAGTAATCCAATCGCCCCCTACGAGCAGTACTTC
CATSNPIAPYEQYF
>TRBJ2-1|NA|many|TRBV5-1
TGCGCCAGCAGCTTGGTGGCGGCCTACAATGAGCAGTTCTTC
CASSLVAAYNEQFF
>TRBJ1-2|TRBD1|NA|TRBV5-6
TGTGCCAGCAGCCCAACACACAGGGGTGGCTGCACCTTC
CASSPTHRGGCTF
>TRBJ2-5|TRBD2|NA|TRBV7-9
TGTGCCAGCAGCGACGGGACTACCCAAGAGACCCAGTACTTC
CASSDGTTQETQYF
>TRBJ1-2|NA|many|TRBV3-1
TGTGCCAGCAGCCACCTATGGGTCCGATCGGGGGGCTACACCTTC
CASSHLWVRSGGYTF
>TRBJ1-2|NA|few|TRBV6-1
TGTGCCAGCAGTGATTGGGGACGGAACTATGGCTACACCTTC
CASSDWGRNYGYTF
>TRBJ2-2|TRBD2|few|TRBV20-1
TGCAGTGCTAGGGGACTAGCGGGGAACACCGGGGAGCTGTTTTTT
CSARGLAGNTGELFF
>TRBJ2-7|NA|NA|TRBV7-2
TGTGCCAGCAGCTTCAACGGGGGAAGCATCTACGAGCAGTACTTC
CASSFNGGSIYEQYF
>TRBJ1-1|NA|many|TRBV7-2
TGTGCCAGCAGCTTAAGGCCGAACACTGAAGCTTTCTTT
CASSLRPNTEAFF
>TRBJ2-2|TRBD2|many|TRBV20-1
TGCAGTGCTACTGGACTAGCGGGGGCCAACACCGGGGAGCTGTTTTTT
CSATGLAGANTGELFF
>TRBJ1-5|NA|many|TRBV24-1
TGTGCCACCAGTGTTGAGGATCAGCCCCAGCATTTT
CATSVEDQPQHF
>TRBJ2-7|NA|many|TRBV28
TGTGCCAGCAGTTTTCCGGGGGACCGATCCTACGAGCAGTACTTC
CASSFPGDRSYEQYF
>TRBJ2-1|NA|NA|TRBV7-8
TGTGCCAGCACCCGACAAGGGGGACGGGGGCTCTACAATGAGCAGTTCTTC
CASTRQGGRGLYNEQFF
>TRBJ2-1|NA|few|TRBV2
TGTGCCAGCAGTGAATCGCGAGTTAATGAGCAGTTCTTC
CASSESRVNEQFF